One and the same sample provided the 4 T cell receptor beta chains below, sequenced in a study of control samples from healthy donors and cancer patients. TCRdb's table, derived via immunoSEQ multiplex PCR, lists solely in-frame clones and lacks some. The sample contains tens of thousands of clones, roughly 77% of which appear only once. Sequencing was carried out using formalin-fixed, paraffin-embedded tissue. Receptor source: a male donor with melanoma.

This clone was picked up a small number of times. The V call is TRBV7-9, the J call TRBJ1-2; possible D gene TRBD1, 6 bases. Germline assignment: CDR1 SEHNR and CDR2 FQNEAQ (reference sequence). CDR3 length: 15 residues. V gave up 5 bases and J gave up 0 bases, with 13 bases separating them. The CDR3 spells CASSMGTKANYGYTF. The CDR3 DNA follows: TGTGCCAGCAGCATGGGGACAAAGGCTAACTATGGCTACACCTTC.

This clone occurred a few times. The chain combines TRBV5-4 with TRBJ2-5, with D maybe TRBD1 (5 bases). Germline CDR1 is SGHNT and CDR2 is YYREEE (reference sequence). The germline V and J ends were trimmed by 4 bases and 0 bases, with 10 bases remaining between them. The CDR3 is 14 residues long. The CDR3 DNA reads as TGTGCCAGCAGCAAAACAGGCGACCAAGAGACCCAGTACTTC. This gives the protein CASSKTGDQETQYF.

The V gene is TRBV6-2 or TRBV6-3, the J gene TRBJ2-7; 7 bases fit TRBD1. Germline values: CDR1 MNHEY, CDR2 SVGEGT. J gave up 2 bases and V 2 bases, and 9 bases lay outside the gene matches. The CDR3 runs 16 residues. The CDR3 here is CASSYAPGTEPYEQYF. CDR3 sequence (DNA): TGTGCCAGCAGTTACGCCCCCGGGACAGAACCCTACGAGCAGTACTTC.

The chain is built from TRBV15 and TRBJ1-6; 8 nucleotides match TRBD1. The V segment lost 9 bases and the J segment 5 bases; nucleotides outside the gene matches: 6. CDR3 length equals 14 residues. Germline V gives CDR1 LNHNV, CDR2 YYDKDF (reference sequence). CDR3 loop: CATATGDDNSPLHF. The CDR3 coding sequence is TGTGCCACGGCGACAGGGGACGATAATTCACCCCTCCACTTT.